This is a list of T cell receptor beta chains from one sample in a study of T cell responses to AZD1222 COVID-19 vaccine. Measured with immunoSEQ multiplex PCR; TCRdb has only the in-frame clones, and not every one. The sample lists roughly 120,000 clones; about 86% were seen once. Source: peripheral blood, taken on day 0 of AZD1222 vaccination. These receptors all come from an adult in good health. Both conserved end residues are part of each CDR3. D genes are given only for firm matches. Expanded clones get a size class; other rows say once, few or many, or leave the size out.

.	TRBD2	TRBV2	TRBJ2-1	CASSPRSGESSYNEQFF	TGTGCCAGCAGTCCACGAAGCGGGGAGAGCTCCTACAATGAGCAGTTCTTC
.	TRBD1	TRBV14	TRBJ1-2	CASSQRPGQVGENYGYTF	TGTGCCAGCAGCCAAAGGCCGGGACAGGTTGGGGAAAACTATGGCTACACCTTC
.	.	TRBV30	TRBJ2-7	CALTRDWAYEQYF	TGTGCCTTAACACGGGACTGGGCCTACGAGCAGTACTTC
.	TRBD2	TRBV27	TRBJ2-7	CASRARGGTHEQYF	TGTGCCAGCAGGGCGCGCGGGGGGACTCACGAGCAGTACTTC
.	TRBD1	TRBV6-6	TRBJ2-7	CASRTGDTYEQYF	TGTGCCAGTAGGACAGGGGACACCTACGAGCAGTACTTC
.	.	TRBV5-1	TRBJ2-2	CASSQGRENTGELFF	TGCGCCAGCAGTCAGGGTCGGGAAAACACCGGGGAGCTGTTTTTT
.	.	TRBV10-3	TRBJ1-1	CAISAHHENTEAFF	TGTGCCATCAGTGCTCATCACGAGAACACTGAAGCTTTCTTT
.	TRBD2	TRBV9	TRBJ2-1	CASSDPSLAGAGNEQFF	TGTGCCAGCAGCGACCCCTCACTAGCGGGAGCCGGGAATGAGCAGTTCTTC
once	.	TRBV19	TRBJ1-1	CASSPISRMNTEAFF	TGTGCCAGTAGTCCCATCTCGAGGATGAACACTGAAGCTTTCTTT
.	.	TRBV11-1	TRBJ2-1	CASSLAMTTYNEQFF	TGTGCCAGCAGCTTAGCCATGACTACCTACAATGAGCAGTTCTTC
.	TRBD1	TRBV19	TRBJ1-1	CASSSDRGRTEAFF	TGTGCCAGTAGTAGCGACAGGGGGCGAACTGAAGCTTTCTTT
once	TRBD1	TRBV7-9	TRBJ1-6	CASSLGQAYSPLHF	TGTGCCAGCAGTCTCGGACAGGCCTATTCACCCCTCCACTTT
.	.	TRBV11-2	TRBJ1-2	CASSFRNGYTF	TGTGCCAGCAGCTTTAGGAATGGCTACACCTTC
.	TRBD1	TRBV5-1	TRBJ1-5	CASSLEQGAQPQHF	TGCGCCAGCAGCTTGGAACAGGGGGCTCAGCCCCAGCATTTT
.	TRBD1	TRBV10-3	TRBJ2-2	CAISSQGGNTGELFF	TGTGCCATCAGCTCACAGGGGGGGAACACCGGGGAGCTGTTTTTT
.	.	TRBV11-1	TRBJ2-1	CASSFSSLLRYNEQFF	TGTGCCAGCAGCTTCTCTAGCCTCCTAAGGTACAATGAGCAGTTCTTC
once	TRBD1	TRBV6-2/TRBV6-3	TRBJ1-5	CASSSTGGLGQPQHF	TGTGCCAGCAGTTCGACAGGGGGGCTCGGTCAGCCCCAGCATTTT
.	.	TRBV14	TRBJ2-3	CASSQRTGTDTQYF	TGTGCCAGCAGCCAGAGGACTGGCACAGATACGCAGTATTTT
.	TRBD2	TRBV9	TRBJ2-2	CASSVATPGWTSGRSGELFF	TGTGCCAGCAGCGTAGCTACCCCGGGGTGGACTAGCGGGAGAAGCGGGGAGCTGTTTTTT
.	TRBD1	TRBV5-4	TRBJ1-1	CASSLGTVSKAFF	TGTGCCAGCAGCCTCGGGACAGTTAGCAAAGCTTTCTTT
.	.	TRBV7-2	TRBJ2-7	CASSPGSDYEQYF	TGTGCCAGCAGCCCCGGGTCGGATTACGAGCAGTACTTC
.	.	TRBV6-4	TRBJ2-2	CASSGQINTGELFF	TGTGCCAGCAGTGGGCAGATCAACACCGGGGAGCTGTTTTTT
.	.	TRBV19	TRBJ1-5	CASTTSIQGMRNQPQHF	TGTGCCAGTACCACCTCTATACAGGGCATGAGGAATCAGCCCCAGCATTTT
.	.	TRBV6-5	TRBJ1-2	CASSYSKWTRGYTF	TGTGCCAGCAGTTACTCGAAATGGACCCGTGGCTACACCTTC
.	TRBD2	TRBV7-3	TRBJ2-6	CASSLRSLAGGSGANVLTF	TGTGCCAGCAGCTTAAGATCACTAGCGGGAGGGTCTGGGGCCAACGTCCTGACTTTC
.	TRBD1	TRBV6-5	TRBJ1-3	CASSYSGQHGNTIYF	TGTGCCAGCAGTTACTCGGGACAGCATGGAAACACCATATATTTT
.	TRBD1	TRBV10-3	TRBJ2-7	CAITRGTGGPYEQYF	TGTGCCATCACCAGAGGGACAGGTGGGCCCTACGAGCAGTACTTC
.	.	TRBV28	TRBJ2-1	CASSSPFRLKPYNEQFF	TGTGCCAGCAGTTCCCCTTTCCGCCTCAAGCCGTACAATGAGCAGTTCTTC
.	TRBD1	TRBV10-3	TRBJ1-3	CAISGDSSGNTIYF	TGTGCCATCAGTGGGGACAGCTCTGGAAACACCATATATTTT
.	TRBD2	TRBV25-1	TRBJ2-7	CASSAGAGWYF	TGTGCCAGCAGTGCCGGAGCGGGATGGTACTTC
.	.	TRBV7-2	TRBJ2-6	CASSSRGAGANVLTF	TGTGCCAGCAGCTCAAGGGGTGCTGGGGCCAACGTCCTGACTTTC
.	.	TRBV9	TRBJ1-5	CASSAGSNQPQHF	TGTGCCAGCAGCGCAGGCAGCAATCAGCCCCAGCATTTT
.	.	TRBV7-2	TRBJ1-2	CASSLGGGGYGYTF	TGTGCCAGCAGCTTAGGTGGGGGTGGCTATGGCTACACCTTC
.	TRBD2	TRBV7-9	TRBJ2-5	CASSPFRAGEEETQYF	TGTGCCAGCAGCCCCTTCAGGGCGGGGGAGGAAGAGACCCAGTACTTC
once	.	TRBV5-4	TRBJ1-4	CASSLDSYATNEKLFF	TGTGCCAGCAGCTTGGACAGCTATGCAACTAATGAAAAACTGTTTTTT
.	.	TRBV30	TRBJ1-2	CAAEGRAEGYTF	TGTGCCGCCGAGGGGAGGGCAGAGGGCTACACCTTC
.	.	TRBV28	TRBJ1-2	CASSSPQGANYGYTF	TGTGCCAGCAGTTCCCCACAGGGAGCTAACTATGGCTACACCTTC
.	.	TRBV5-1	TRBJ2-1	CASSLEGAYNEQFF	TGCGCCAGCAGCTTGGAAGGGGCCTACAATGAGCAGTTCTTC
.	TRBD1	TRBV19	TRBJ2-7	CASSIPGTGAFEQYF	TGTGCCAGTAGTATCCCCGGGACAGGGGCTTTCGAGCAGTACTTC
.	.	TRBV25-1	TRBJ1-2	CASSAAAGDYGYTF	TGTGCCAGCAGTGCCGCAGCGGGCGACTATGGCTACACCTTC
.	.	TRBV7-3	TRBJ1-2	CASSLPGNYGYTF	TGTGCCAGCAGCTTACCAGGAAACTATGGCTACACCTTC
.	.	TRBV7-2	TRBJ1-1	CASSLDSNTEAFF	TGTGCCAGCAGCTTAGACTCGAACACTGAAGCTTTCTTT